The entry that follows covers one TCR beta chain sequence. As yet, its antigen is unknown. These data belong to a study of lymphopenia after photon versus proton radiotherapy. Produced via immunoSEQ multiplex PCR; TCRdb's table is partial and in-frame only. Of around 18,000 clones detected, 80% to 90% appear once; the ten largest clones hold 20% to 25%. Germline V gene sequence: CDR1 SQVTM, CDR2 ANQGSEA. V was pared by 7 bases and J by 11 bases, with 20 bases between. The CDR3 is made up of 12 amino acids. Overall study findings and caveats: In patients who died, overall survival fell as post-nadir TCR diversity dropped more. After lymphocyte nadir, photon-treated repertoires showed oligoclonal expansion, especially CD8+ Temra. Proton therapy kept repertoires fairly stable, unlike photons, which gained effector/memory cells. Only patients who died were analyzed for survival; proton advantage is unproven.

Source: peripheral blood, taken from a patient treated with proton-based radiotherapy. The source is a man in his 70s with pancreatic cancer. The chain is built from TRBV29-1 and TRBJ1-1; tentatively, D is TRBD1 (5 bases). CDR3 in DNA: TGCAGCGCCGCCTCGCGGCAGCGGGGCGCTTTCTTT. Encoded protein: CSAASRQRGAFF.